This T cell receptor (beta chain) came from a study of T cells after yellow fever vaccination. Whole-study findings and limits: In FACS-sorted repertoires, abundant clonotypes from the bulk population could appear as contaminants. Primary-vaccination clones mostly resurfaced post-booster (more than 95% CD4, roughly 90% CD8). The appearance of a small share of clonotypes in both CD4 and CD8 compartments was observed.

In making TCR cDNA, 5'RACE template switching added a universal primer site and UMIs to it. TCRdb reanalysed the 5' RACE reads using MiXCR and keeps one entry per CDR3 protein. The sample consists of roughly 500,000 distinct CDR3 sequences, over 15% of them appearing once. The ends were cut back, 8 bases at V and 4 bases at J, with 14 bases in the middle. The CDR3 totals 13 residues. Per germline, CDR1 MNHEY and CDR2 SMNVEV (reference sequence). As for this clonotype: The antigen remains unidentified.

V and J are TRBV27 and TRBJ2-5; a weak D match, TRBD1 (5 bases). The sequences come from PBMCs, collected 15 days after the yellow fever booster vaccination. The receptor's source is a man aged 25 to 40 who received the YFV17D yellow fever vaccine. CDR3 DNA sequence: TGTGCCAGCGGGTATTTAAGGGGAGAGACCCAGTACTTC. As protein: CASGYLRGETQYF.